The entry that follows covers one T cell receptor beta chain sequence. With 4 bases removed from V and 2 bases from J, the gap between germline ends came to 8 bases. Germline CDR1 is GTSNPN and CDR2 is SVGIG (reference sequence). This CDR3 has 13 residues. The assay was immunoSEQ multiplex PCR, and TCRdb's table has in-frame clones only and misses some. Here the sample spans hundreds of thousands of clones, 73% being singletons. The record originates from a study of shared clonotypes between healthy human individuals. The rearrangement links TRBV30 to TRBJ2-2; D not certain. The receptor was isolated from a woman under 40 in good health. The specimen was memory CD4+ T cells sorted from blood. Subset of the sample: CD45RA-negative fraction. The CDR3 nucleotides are TGTGCCTGGAATTCAGGAAACACCGGGGAGCTGTTTTTT. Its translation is CAWNSGNTGELFF.